At least ten counts were recorded for the clone carrying this T cell receptor beta chain. Its antigen is undetermined. This sample was included in a study of CD8 T cells in ankylosing spondylitis. With molecular barcodes, quantitative 5'-RACE was used to make the TCR beta libraries. From the 5' RACE reads, TCRdb called clonotypes with MiXCR, one entry per CDR3 protein. In the table there are approximately 290,000 distinct CDR3 sequences, around 20% of which are singletons. The CDR3 runs 12 residues. V lost 7 bases, J lost 0 bases, and 8 bases lay in between. Germline V gives CDR1 DFQATT, CDR2 SNEGSKA (reference sequence). Overall study results and limits: Significantly higher representation of disease-linked clones was reported for matched ankylosing spondylitis synovial fluid. Relatively rare in peripheral blood, disease-linked clones were also CD8+. Certain motif variants had earlier been reported in reactive arthritis synovial fluid and blood.

The chain couples TRBV20-1 to TRBJ2-3; possibly TRBD2 for D (6 bases). This clonotype was sampled from a female donor with ankylosing spondylitis or in good health (not recorded which). The sample taken for sequencing was blood, either unsorted or a sorted T cell fraction (not recorded which). The CDR3: CSVGTSTDTQYF. CDR3 coding DNA: TGCAGTGTCGGGACTAGCACAGATACGCAGTATTTT.